This TCR beta chain is drawn from a study of blood T cell repertoires in COVID-19. The method was immunoSEQ multiplex PCR; TCRdb's version includes in-frame clones alone and lacks a portion of them. The sample yields approximately 460,000 clones, 75% to 90% seen once. The CDR3 contains 14 residues. The V gene's germline CDR1 is MNHNY and CDR2 SVGAGI (reference sequence). V was clipped by 2 bases and J by 4 bases, with 11 bases between them. The origin of this receptor is a man aged 18 to 29 with COVID-19, enrolled during active disease. The chain employs TRBV6-6 and TRBJ1-1; D possibly corresponds to TRBD1 (5 bases). Material: peripheral blood. CDR3 DNA sequence: TGTGCCAGCAGTTACGGGCCGGGGGGCACTGAAGCTTTCTTT. This encodes CASSYGPGGTEAFF.